The T cell receptor (beta chain) under discussion was sequenced for a study of vaccination effects on CD4 cells after COVID-19. Study summary: Relative to the second dose, post-vaccine samples were obtained a median of 72 days later.

Regarding this clone: The antigen remains unidentified.

Sequencing was preceded by expansion of antigen-specific CD4+ T cells with viral peptide pools in the ViraFEST assay. Following a 10-day culture, CD4+ T cells were purified. BNT162b2 vaccine or mRNA-1273 vaccine was given to participants in two doses. TCRdb's copy holds only in-frame clones and misses some; the assay was immunoSEQ multiplex PCR. The top ten clones hold roughly a sixth of a sample with 29,000 or so clones, 74% of them seen once. This CDR3 has 16 amino acids. CDR1 and CDR2 (germline): LGHNA, YNFKEQ. V dropped 0 bases and J dropped 0 bases, with 6 bases sitting between them. This receptor was obtained from a human donor who received a COVID-19 vaccine. Specimen: CD4+ T cells from PBMCs cultured with HCoV-OC43 spike peptides, collected after COVID-19 vaccination. Subset noted: HCoV-OC43 spike overlapping peptide pool stimulation. The V and J genes are TRBV4-2 and TRBJ1-6; unclear D gene. CDR3 nucleotides: TGTGCCAGCAGCCAAGACAGCTACTCCTATAATTCACCCCTCCACTTT. As protein: CASSQDSYSYNSPLHF.